The following is a TCR beta chain sequence with its context. The sample belongs to a study of blood T cell repertoires in COVID-19. The CDR3 extends over 16 amino acids. Per the germline V gene, CDR1 is SGHRS and CDR2 is YFSETQ. The J segment lost 7 bases and the V segment lost 0 bases, leaving 7 bases of the junction unmatched. Method: immunoSEQ multiplex PCR; TCRdb's copy keeps in-frame clones and lacks some. Among about 74,000 clones, 90% were seen once, and the ten largest hold approximately 1.4%. The V call is TRBV5-1, the J call TRBJ1-5; 10 bases agree with TRBD1. The source of this sequence is a man in his forties or fifties with acute or convalescent COVID-19. Sequencing was carried out using peripheral blood. CDR3 sequence: CASSLGDRGLEQPQHF. CDR3 sequence (DNA): TGCGCCAGCAGCTTGGGGGACAGGGGCTTAGAGCAGCCCCAGCATTTT.